A selection of T cell receptor beta chains follows, all from one sample in a study of T cell responses to AZD1222 COVID-19 vaccine. TCRdb's table, derived via immunoSEQ multiplex PCR, lists solely in-frame clones and lacks some. The sample includes about 100,000 clones, around 96% seen only once; the top ten take around 2%. The material sequenced was peripheral blood, taken on day 0 of AZD1222 vaccination. These receptors originate from an adult in good health. The CDR3 runs from the conserved cysteine through the conserved F or W.

CDR3,V
CASSSWRYQETQYF,TRBV7-2
CASHGPRRLKETQYF,TRBV28
CASGTPSGSRSEQFF,TRBV28
CASSRDSGNEKLFF,TRBV27
CASSTPSTGVSIQYF,TRBV19
CATNTGTGAYGYTF,TRBV19
CASSPGVEEQYF,TRBV13
CASSPTGRSHEAFF,TRBV6-5
CASSRDRGNYGYTF,TRBV6-5
CASSVNPVAYNSPLHF,TRBV9
CASADLRVPFKYSGANVLTF,TRBV12-5